Following are 18 T cell receptor beta chains from one sample sequenced in a study of CD8+CD57+ T cells in acquired aplastic anemia. Patients included in sequencing had previously demonstrated CD8+CD57+ cell expansion by flow cytometry. The TCR beta profiling, which covered VDJ combination and CDR3 sequence, was carried out using genomic DNA as the template. TCRdb recomputed calls from the reads with MiXCR, one row per CDR3 protein. This repertoire shows approximately 150,000 distinct CDR3 sequences, about 45% found once; its top ten account for about 1%. The sequencing sample was made of sorted CD4+, CD8+, or CD8+CD57+ T cells (not recorded which) from PBMCs. These receptors were obtained from a human donor with aplastic anemia.

About this clonotype: A much larger clone differs from this one at a single base, so this may be a read error. The chain uses TRBV10-3 and TRBJ1-5, with 8 bases identical to TRBD1. The germline V gene encodes CDR1 ENHRY and CDR2 SYGVKD. J gave up 9 bases and V 10 bases, and 14 bases lay outside the gene matches. The CDR3 is 14 amino acids. For the CDR3, the DNA is TGTGCCAGCAGACCCCAGGGGGCGGAGGGGCCCCAGCATTTT. This encodes CASRPQGAEGPQHF.

The V and J genes are TRBV9 and TRBJ2-5; no clear D. The length of the CDR3 is 11 residues. The germline V gene has CDR1 SGDLS and CDR2 YYNGEE. Trimming stripped 1 base from V and 6 bases from J, with 4 bases between. CDR3 residues: CASSVNQTQYF. The CDR3 coding sequence is TGTGCCAGCAGCGTAAACCAGACCCAGTACTTC.

This clonotype was found many times. The chain's CDR3 is CSAKLGAVNEQYF. CDR3 DNA sequence: TGCAGTGCAAAGCTGGGGGCAGTTAACGAGCAGTACTTC. The J gene is TRBJ2-7, the V gene TRBV20-1, with D perhaps matching TRBD1 (6 bases). The CDR3 extends over 13 amino acids. V dropped 6 bases and J dropped 5 bases, with 17 bases sitting between them. From germline, CDR1 is DFQATT and CDR2 SNEGSKA (reference sequence).

This clonotype was seen a few times. Here the CDR3 omits its conserved ending phenylalanine or tryptophan, so a read error is the likely source. The chain is built from TRBV7-2 and TRBJ1-1; unclear D gene. The germline V gene encodes CDR1 SGHTA and CDR2 FQGNSA. Trimming took off 0 bases at V and 2 bases at J, with 10 bases between the two ends. The CDR3 has 15 amino acids. The CDR3 region has the DNA TGTGCCAGCAGCTTAGCGCGGGGTCGAAACACTGAAGCTTTCTCT. Translation gives CASSLARGRNTEAFS.

The rearrangement links TRBV2 to TRBJ2-7; D gene uncertain. CDR3 length: 11 residues. V was shortened by 2 bases and J by 7 bases, with 6 bases between the two germline ends. CDR1 is SNHLY, CDR2 FYNNEI, per germline. The chain's CDR3 is CASSESSEQYF. The CDR3 DNA reads as TGTGCCAGCAGTGAATCGTCGGAGCAGTACTTC.

This clonotype was picked up many times. The chain carries TRBV5-1 and TRBJ2-1; D remains unclear. V was pared by 0 bases and J by 7 bases, with 11 bases between. Germline V gene lookup returns CDR1 SGHRS and CDR2 YFSETQ. The CDR3 runs to 14 residues. This CDR3 is CASSLVPPSNEQFF. CDR3 DNA sequence: TGCGCCAGCAGCTTGGTCCCACCTAGTAATGAGCAGTTCTTC.

There are many counts of this clonotype. The chain employs TRBV12-3 or TRBV12-4 and TRBJ2-5; 7 nucleotides align to TRBD1. V lost 6 bases to trimming and J lost 1 base; unmatched junction nucleotides: 5. This CDR3 comprises 14 residues. Written as DNA, the CDR3 is TGTGCCAGCAGCTACCGGGACAGCCAAGAGACCCAGTACTTC. Encoded protein: CASSYRDSQETQYF.

The chain couples TRBV19 to TRBJ1-2; possible D gene TRBD1, 5 bases. Trimming cost V 7 bases and J 1 base, with 10 bases left between them. Germline CDR1 and CDR2: LNHDA and SQIVND (reference sequence). This CDR3 comprises 13 residues. In DNA form, the CDR3 reads TGTGCCAGTACTCCAGGGATTAACTATGGCTACACCTTC. Its translation: CASTPGINYGYTF. The full variable domain, completed using reference TRBV19 and TRBJ1-2, is DGGITQSPKYLFRKEGQNVTLSCEQNLNHDAMYWYRQDPGQGLRLIYYSQIVNDFQKGDIAEGYSVSREKKESFPLTVTSAQKNPTAFYLCASTPGINYGYTFGSGTRLTVV.

The rearrangement joins TRBV27 to TRBJ2-1; D is undetermined. The germline V gene encodes CDR1 MNHEY and CDR2 SMNVEV (reference sequence). CDR3 size: 15 residues. The ends were cut back, 3 bases at V and 0 bases at J, with 9 bases in the middle. The CDR3 is CASSFLPSSYNEQFF. CDR3 coding DNA: TGTGCCAGCAGTTTTTTGCCGAGCTCCTACAATGAGCAGTTCTTC.

This clonotype was detected many times. The V call is TRBV20-1, the J call TRBJ2-1; D gene ambiguous. Trimming stripped 0 bases from V and 2 bases from J, with 11 bases between. Germline CDR1 reads DFQATT; CDR2 reads SNEGSKA (reference sequence). The CDR3 runs to 15 residues. CDR3 coding DNA: TGCAGTGCTAGAGACAGGCTAAAGACCTACAATGAGCAGTTCTTC. Translating gives CSARDRLKTYNEQFF.

This clonotype was seen repeatedly, ten times or more. This rearrangement joins TRBV2 to TRBJ2-2, with D perhaps matching TRBD1 (6 bases). This CDR3 comprises 14 residues. The germline V gene encodes CDR1 SNHLY and CDR2 FYNNEI. V was trimmed by 5 bases and J by 7 bases, leaving 14 bases between them. CDR3 loop: CASSSSTGHGELFF. The CDR3 bases are TGTGCCAGCAGTTCGTCGACAGGCCACGGGGAGCTGTTTTTT.

This clonotype was counted many times. This chain joins TRBV5-1 and TRBJ2-3; D is perhaps TRBD1 (6 bases). Between the trimmed V and J ends, which lost 2 bases and 6 bases, there was a span of 16 bases. The CDR3 covers 15 residues. Per the germline V gene, CDR1 is SGHRS and CDR2 is YFSETQ. The CDR3 DNA reads as TGCGCCAGCAGCTTACAGGGTCGCGGTGGGGATACGCAGTATTTT. Protein sequence: CASSLQGRGGDTQYF.

The chain carries TRBV29-1 and TRBJ1-1, with a weak D call TRBD1 (6 bases). The CDR3 contains 13 residues. Germline loops: CDR1 SQVTM, CDR2 ANQGSEA. CDR3 sequence reads: CITQGHPNTEAFF. The CDR3 region has the DNA TGCATCACTCAGGGACACCCAAACACTGAAGCTTTCTTT.

This clonotype was counted at least ten times. The V call is TRBV9, the J call TRBJ1-2; D is unclear. V dropped 4 bases and J dropped 0 bases, with 7 bases sitting between them. The CDR3 runs 13 residues. In germline, CDR1 is SGDLS, CDR2 YYNGEE. The CDR3, as DNA: TGTGCCAGCAGCCCGGACCCTAACTATGGCTACACCTTC. Protein product: CASSPDPNYGYTF.

The chain recombines TRBV4-3 with TRBJ2-2; the D gene is possibly TRBD1 (5 bases). Germline assignment: CDR1 LGHNA and CDR2 YSLEER. The CDR3 loop spans 15 amino acids. Between the trimmed V and J ends, which lost 1 base and 3 bases, there was a span of 9 bases. The DNA for the CDR3 is TGCGCCAGCAGCCAAGCGTCCAGGGACACCGGGGAGCTGTTTTTT. This encodes CASSQASRDTGELFF.

This clonotype was seen many times. This chain joins TRBV15 and TRBJ2-5; D call uncertain. V was trimmed by 4 bases and J by 2 bases, leaving 5 bases between them. The CDR3 covers 12 residues. The germline V gene encodes CDR1 LNHNV and CDR2 YYDKDF (reference sequence). CDR3 amino acids: CATSKGQETQYF. The DNA of the CDR3 is TGTGCCACCAGCAAGGGACAAGAGACCCAGTACTTC.

The V call is TRBV29-1, the J call TRBJ2-1, with D hard to call. The CDR3 sequence is 12 residues long. V was shortened by 6 bases and J by 9 bases, with 15 bases between the two germline ends. CDR1 is SQVTM and CDR2 is ANQGSEA in the germline V gene. The CDR3 coding sequence is TGCAGCGTCCCTGACGGCGGCACTGAGCAGTTCTTC. It yields the protein CSVPDGGTEQFF.

V is TRBV29-1 and J is TRBJ2-1; 14 nucleotides match TRBD2. V shed 8 bases and J 9 bases; nucleotides not matched to a gene: 9. Germline V lookup: CDR1 SQVTM, CDR2 ANQGSEA. There are 14 residues in the CDR3. CDR3 sequence reads: CSFRTSGGSSEQFF. For the CDR3, the DNA is TGCAGCTTCCGGACTAGCGGGGGGAGCAGTGAGCAGTTCTTC.